The next 15 T cell receptor beta chains were all read from a single sample in a study of blood T cell repertoires in COVID-19. Clones were read by immunoSEQ multiplex PCR, and TCRdb kept only the in-frame ones, dropping some. The table has 150,000 to 200,000 clones, more than 60% seen once. What was sequenced was peripheral blood. The receptors shown here come from a man in his sixties with acute or convalescent COVID-19.

This chain links TRBV6-4 with TRBJ2-2; possibly TRBD1 for D (6 bases). CDR1 is MRHNA and CDR2 is SNTAGT in the germline V gene. Trimming cost V 3 bases and J 1 base, with 12 bases left between them. The CDR3 loop spans 16 amino acids. The CDR3 region has the DNA TGTGCCAGCAGTGAGTGGGAGACAGGGAACACCGGGGAGCTGTTTTTT. It encodes CASSEWETGNTGELFF.

The chain is built from TRBV3-1 (or the pseudogene TRBV3-2) and TRBJ1-1; 7 bases agree with TRBD1. CDR1 and CDR2 (germline): LGHDT, YNNKEL (reference sequence). Losses at the gene ends were 1 base for V and 4 bases for J; bases not matched to a gene: 9. The CDR3 runs 16 residues. The CDR3 nucleotides read TGTGCCAGCAGCCAAGTTGAGGGGGCAGGTTTCACTGAAGCTTTCTTT. Amino acids: CASSQVEGAGFTEAFF.

This sequence joins TRBV28 and TRBJ2-1; D is perhaps TRBD1 (5 bases). The CDR3 has 13 amino acids. V was trimmed by 7 bases and J by 5 bases, leaving 12 bases between them. Germline-derived CDR1 and CDR2 are MDHEN and SYDVKM. Written as DNA, the CDR3 is TGTGCCAGCACGCGACAGCAAAACAATGAGCAGTTCTTC. Translated, it gives CASTRQQNNEQFF. The variable domain in full, completed from reference TRBV28 and TRBJ2-1, reads DVKVTQSSRYLVKRTGEKVFLECVQDMDHENMFWYRQDPGLGLRLIYFSYDVKMKEKGDIPEGYSVSREKKERFSLILESASTNQTSMYLCASTRQQNNEQFFGPGTRLTVL.

This clone was seen only a few times. The chain employs TRBV6-5 and TRBJ2-1, with D tentatively TRBD1 (6 bases). Trimming stripped 6 bases from V and 9 bases from J, with 15 bases between. The V gene's germline CDR1 is MNHEY and CDR2 SVGAGI. The CDR3 runs to 13 residues. CDR3 amino acids: CASRFGTRSEQFF. The CDR3, as DNA: TGTGCCAGCAGATTTGGGACACGCAGTGAGCAGTTCTTC.

The chain has TRBV6-6 and TRBJ1-5, with D perhaps matching TRBD1 (6 bases). Germline lookup yields CDR1 MNHNY and CDR2 SVGAGI (reference sequence). V was clipped by 5 bases and J by 6 bases, with 14 bases between them. The CDR3 sequence is 14 residues long. CDR3 sequence (DNA): TGTGCCAGCAGTAACCAGGGGAAAGGTCAGCCCCAGCATTTT. Protein sequence: CASSNQGKGQPQHF.

On this clone itself: Other nucleotide sequences in the sample specify the same CDR3. The chain links TRBV5-1 to TRBJ1-1, with 8 positions matching TRBD1. CDR3 size: 14 residues. The J segment lost 2 bases and the V segment lost 3 bases, leaving 3 bases of the junction unmatched. Germline assignment: CDR1 SGHRS and CDR2 YFSETQ. The CDR3 loop reads CASSSGTGNTEAFF. The CDR3 coding sequence is TGCGCCAGCAGCTCCGGGACAGGTAACACTGAAGCTTTCTTT.

The chain links TRBV3-1 (or the pseudogene TRBV3-2) to TRBJ2-5; 7 nucleotides align to TRBD1. Trimming took 4 bases from V and 5 from J; bases not matched to a gene: 19. The CDR3 extends over 18 amino acids. Germline CDR1 is LGHDT and CDR2 is YNNKEL (reference sequence). In nucleotides, the CDR3 is TGTGCCAGCAGCCCGATGAGAAGACAGGGCCCGGCCCAGGAGACCCAGTACTTC. It encodes CASSPMRRQGPAQETQYF.

The gene calls are TRBV27 and TRBJ2-2, with D tentatively TRBD1 (6 bases). The germline gives CDR1 MNHEY, CDR2 SMNVEV (reference sequence). Trimming cost V 2 bases and J 7 bases, with 14 bases left between them. The CDR3 length is 15 residues. CDR3 DNA sequence: TGTGCCAGCAGTTTAGGCAGGGGAAGGTTCGGGGAGCTGTTTTTT. This codes for CASSLGRGRFGELFF.

The chain uses TRBV2 and TRBJ1-1, with D perhaps TRBD1 (5 bases). Germline loops: CDR1 SNHLY, CDR2 FYNNEI. V gave up 6 bases and J gave up 5 bases, with 16 bases separating them. The CDR3 consists of 14 residues. CDR3 nucleotide sequence: TGTGCCAGCAGGCGGCCCCCCGGACAAACTGAAGCTTTCTTT. It encodes CASRRPPGQTEAFF. Filled out from reference TRBV2 and TRBJ1-1, the complete variable domain reads EPEVTQTPSHQVTQMGQEVILRCVPISNHLYFYWYRQILGQKVEFLVSFYNNEISEKSEIFDDQFSVERPDGSNFTLKIRSTKLEDSAMYFCASRRPPGQTEAFFGQGTRLTVV.

This chain connects TRBV2 to TRBJ2-5, with 8 bases matching TRBD2. This CDR3 has 13 residues. J was trimmed by 5 bases and V by 5 bases; bases with no gene match: 4. Germline CDR1 and CDR2: SNHLY and FYNNEI. The CDR3 DNA is TGTGCCAGCAGTCGTTCTAGCGGGGAGACCCAGTACTTC. Its protein is CASSRSSGETQYF.

The chain links TRBV27 to TRBJ2-7; D unresolved. Per germline, CDR1 MNHEY and CDR2 SMNVEV (reference sequence). Trimming stripped 0 bases from V and 0 bases from J, with 9 bases between. The CDR3 totals 15 residues. The CDR3 DNA sequence: TGTGCCAGCAGTTTATCTGCGGTCCCCTCCTACGAGCAGTACTTC. Translated: CASSLSAVPSYEQYF.

The V gene is TRBV27, the J gene TRBJ1-1; 7 nucleotides align to TRBD1. Germline values: CDR1 MNHEY, CDR2 SMNVEV (reference sequence). This CDR3 spans 13 amino acids. The junction had 8 bases not matched to a gene; V was cut back by 7 bases and J by 6 bases. As DNA, the CDR3 is TGTGCCAGCAAAATCGACAGGGTGCCTGAAGCTTTCTTT. This sequence encodes CASKIDRVPEAFF.

V is TRBV12-3 or TRBV12-4 and J is TRBJ2-1; the D gene is possibly TRBD2 (6 bases). V shed 8 bases and J shed 0 bases, with 8 bases lying between them. CDR3 length equals 13 residues. Here the CDR3 reads CASSSASYNEQFF. As DNA, the CDR3 is TGTGCCAGCTCTAGCGCCTCCTACAATGAGCAGTTCTTC.

This clone was seen a few times. The chain combines TRBV6-6 with TRBJ1-2; possible D gene TRBD1, 6 bases. CDR1 and CDR2 (germline): MNHNY, SVGAGI (reference sequence). The CDR3 is 13 residues long. V was cut by 10 bases and J by 4 bases, with 16 bases left in between. DNA for the CDR3: TGTGCCACCAGGGGACCCGGGGGCTATGGCTACACCTTC. Translation: CATRGPGGYGYTF.

This chain joins TRBV7-6 and TRBJ2-1; TRBD2 matches at 7 bases. This CDR3 is built from 16 residues. CDR1 and CDR2 (germline): SGHVS, FNYEAQ. V lost 5 bases and J lost 5; bases outside the gene matches: 12. The CDR3 reads CASSPMAGVANNEQFF. In DNA form, the CDR3 reads TGTGCCAGCAGCCCAATGGCGGGGGTCGCGAACAATGAGCAGTTCTTC.